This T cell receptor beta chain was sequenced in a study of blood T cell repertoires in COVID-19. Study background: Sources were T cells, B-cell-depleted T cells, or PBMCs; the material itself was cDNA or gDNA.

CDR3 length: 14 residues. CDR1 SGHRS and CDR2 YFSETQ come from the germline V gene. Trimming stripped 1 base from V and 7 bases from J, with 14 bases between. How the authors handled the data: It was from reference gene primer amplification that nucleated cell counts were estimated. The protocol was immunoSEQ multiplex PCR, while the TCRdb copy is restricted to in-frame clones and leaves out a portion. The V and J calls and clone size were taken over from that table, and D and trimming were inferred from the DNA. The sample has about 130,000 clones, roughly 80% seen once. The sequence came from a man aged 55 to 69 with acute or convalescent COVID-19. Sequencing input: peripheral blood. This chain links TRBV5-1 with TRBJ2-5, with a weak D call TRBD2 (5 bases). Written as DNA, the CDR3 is TGCGCCAGCAGCTTGATAGTGGAGGAGCCGACCCAGTACTTC. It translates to CASSLIVEEPTQYF. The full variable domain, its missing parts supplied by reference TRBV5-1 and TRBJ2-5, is KAGVTQTPRYLIKTRGQQVTLSCSPISGHRSVSWYQQTPGQGLQFLFEYFSETQRNKGNFPGRFSGRQFSNSRSEMNVSTLELGDSALYLCASSLIVEEPTQYFGPGTRLLVL.